These T cell receptor beta chains were read from a single sample in a study of cytomegalovirus exposure and HLA in healthy donors. Sequencing was performed with immunoSEQ multiplex PCR; in TCRdb, only in-frame clones are kept and a portion is missing. The data contain about 160,000 clones, 88% of them singletons. Sequencing was performed on PBMCs. The receptors were sampled from a man aged 18-30 years in good health and CMV-seronegative. CDR3s include the opening cysteine and the closing phenylalanine or tryptophan. The D gene is left open where the match is weak. Size tells how often a clone was seen (once, few, many) or the class of an expanded clone, and some rows leave it out.

d_call: -
clone_size: -
v_call: TRBV11-2
j_call: TRBJ2-3
cdr3_nt: TGTGCCAGCACCGTGTGGCCCACAGATACGCAGTATTTT
cdr3_aa: CASTVWPTDTQYF

d_call: -
clone_size: -
v_call: TRBV7-9
j_call: TRBJ1-1
cdr3_nt: TGTGCCAGCAGTCCTGACGGGAGCACTGAAGCTTTCTTT
cdr3_aa: CASSPDGSTEAFF

d_call: -
clone_size: -
v_call: TRBV11-3
j_call: TRBJ2-3
cdr3_nt: TGTGCCAGCAGCCGCGCAGGGGATGCAGATACGCAGTATTTT
cdr3_aa: CASSRAGDADTQYF

d_call: TRBD2
clone_size: once
v_call: TRBV19
j_call: TRBJ2-5
cdr3_nt: TGTGCCAGTAACCCGATAGCGGGAGGGGGGCTTCAAGAGACCCAGTACTTC
cdr3_aa: CASNPIAGGGLQETQYF

d_call: TRBD1
clone_size: -
v_call: TRBV6-5
j_call: TRBJ2-1
cdr3_nt: TGTGCCAGCAGTACCGGGACAGGGATATATGAGCAGTTCTTC
cdr3_aa: CASSTGTGIYEQFF

d_call: -
clone_size: -
v_call: TRBV28
j_call: TRBJ1-1
cdr3_nt: TGTGCCAGCAGCCTAGACTGGGCTGAAGCTTTCTTT
cdr3_aa: CASSLDWAEAFF

d_call: -
clone_size: -
v_call: TRBV5-1
j_call: TRBJ1-5
cdr3_nt: TGCGCCAGCAGCTTAGAGGGGGTTAGCAATCAGCCCCAGCATTTT
cdr3_aa: CASSLEGVSNQPQHF

d_call: -
clone_size: -
v_call: TRBV6-5
j_call: TRBJ1-2
cdr3_nt: TGTGCCAGCAGTTACGAAGCTAGCTCCTATGGCTACACCTTC
cdr3_aa: CASSYEASSYGYTF

d_call: -
clone_size: -
v_call: TRBV2
j_call: TRBJ2-5
cdr3_nt: TGTGCCAGCAGTGAAGGAGCGGAAACACAAGAGACCCAGTACTTC
cdr3_aa: CASSEGAETQETQYF

d_call: -
clone_size: -
v_call: TRBV27
j_call: TRBJ1-2
cdr3_nt: TGTGCCAGCAGGGAAGGCGGGAACTATGGCTACACCTTC
cdr3_aa: CASREGGNYGYTF

d_call: -
clone_size: -
v_call: TRBV28
j_call: TRBJ1-4
cdr3_nt: TGTGCCAGCAGCCCCCATGAGACGGGAGGTGAAAAACTGTTTTTT
cdr3_aa: CASSPHETGGEKLFF

d_call: -
clone_size: once
v_call: TRBV7-2
j_call: TRBJ2-7
cdr3_nt: TGTGCCAGCAGCTTACGGGGGACCTCGGGGGAGCAGTACTTC
cdr3_aa: CASSLRGTSGEQYF

d_call: TRBD2
clone_size: -
v_call: TRBV19
j_call: TRBJ2-7
cdr3_nt: TGTGCCAGTAGTATGGATTGGCTAGCGGGAGATGGAAGCTCCTACGAGCAGTACTTC
cdr3_aa: CASSMDWLAGDGSSYEQYF

d_call: -
clone_size: -
v_call: TRBV7-2
j_call: TRBJ2-7
cdr3_nt: TGTGCCAGCAGCTCGGGACTTGGGAACTACGAGCAGTACTTC
cdr3_aa: CASSSGLGNYEQYF

d_call: -
clone_size: once
v_call: TRBV7-9
j_call: TRBJ1-2
cdr3_nt: TGTGCCAGCGTACCCGAGTCCAGCGTGGAAAACTATGGCTACACCTTC
cdr3_aa: CASVPESSVENYGYTF

d_call: TRBD2
clone_size: -
v_call: TRBV6-5
j_call: TRBJ2-1
cdr3_nt: TGTGCCAGCAGTCGCGGACTAGCGGGGATCAATGAGCAGTTCTTC
cdr3_aa: CASSRGLAGINEQFF

d_call: -
clone_size: -
v_call: TRBV7-8
j_call: TRBJ1-4
cdr3_nt: TGTGCCAGCAGCTTAGTCCTTAATGAAAAACTGTTTTTT
cdr3_aa: CASSLVLNEKLFF

d_call: -
clone_size: -
v_call: TRBV30
j_call: TRBJ2-2
cdr3_nt: TGTGCCTGGACCCGGAGTATTTACACCGGGGAGCTGTTTTTT
cdr3_aa: CAWTRSIYTGELFF

d_call: TRBD2
clone_size: -
v_call: TRBV6-1
j_call: TRBJ2-5
cdr3_nt: TGTGCCAGCCCCTCGGGAGGGACTGGAGAGACCCAGTACTTC
cdr3_aa: CASPSGGTGETQYF

d_call: TRBD1
clone_size: -
v_call: TRBV19
j_call: TRBJ1-5
cdr3_nt: TGTGCCAGTAGTATAAACGAGGGGGCCCGGTATCAGCCCCAGCATTTT
cdr3_aa: CASSINEGARYQPQHF

d_call: -
clone_size: -
v_call: TRBV4-2
j_call: TRBJ1-4
cdr3_nt: TGTGCCAGCAGCGAGGTGAATGAAAAACTGTTTTTT
cdr3_aa: CASSEVNEKLFF

d_call: -
clone_size: -
v_call: TRBV7-9
j_call: TRBJ1-2
cdr3_nt: TGTGCCAGCAGCTTAGGGCAGGGCAGCCCTTATGGCTACACCTTC
cdr3_aa: CASSLGQGSPYGYTF

d_call: TRBD1
clone_size: -
v_call: TRBV19
j_call: TRBJ2-2
cdr3_nt: TGTGCCAGTAGTGCTGGACAGGGTGGCGGGGAGCTGTTTTTT
cdr3_aa: CASSAGQGGGELFF

d_call: TRBD1
clone_size: -
v_call: TRBV7-2
j_call: TRBJ1-2
cdr3_nt: TGTGCCAGCAGCTGGGACAGGGGGCAGAATGGCTACACCTTC
cdr3_aa: CASSWDRGQNGYTF

d_call: -
clone_size: -
v_call: TRBV2
j_call: TRBJ2-3
cdr3_nt: TGTGCCAGCTTTGTCGGAGATACGCAGTATTTT
cdr3_aa: CASFVGDTQYF

d_call: TRBD1
clone_size: -
v_call: TRBV5-4
j_call: TRBJ2-2
cdr3_nt: TGTGCCAGCAGCTTCCGGGCGGACAGGGCCGCCGGGGAGCTGTTTTTT
cdr3_aa: CASSFRADRAAGELFF